The rows below give T cell receptor beta chains drawn from one sample of a study of graft-versus-host responses after intestinal transplantation. The method was immunoSEQ multiplex PCR; TCRdb's version includes in-frame clones alone and lacks a portion of them. The sample records roughly 80,000 clones, around 86% being singletons. What these receptors recognize is not known. The sample consisted of unstimulated CD8+ T cells sorted from spleen or lymph node cells, taken before transplant. These receptors came from a human donor who was the organ donor for an intestinal transplant. The conserved cysteine and the conserved F or W are not part of the CDR3 here. The order of the fields is CDR3 protein, V gene.

ASSLAGVNYGYT,TRBV7-9
ASGVAGHYEQY,TRBV5-6
ASSPSGGGPNEQF,TRBV6-1
ASKASGVDRETQY,TRBV5-4
ASSPGYNEQF,TRBV10-2
ASTGTGDFFPQH,TRBV6-1
ASSLIGGEGGQY,TRBV7-3
AWSVGVSYEQY,TRBV30
ASSLGGSFSYNEQF,TRBV19
ASSEGDSYEQY,TRBV6-1
ASSQEIQRLEQF,TRBV4-1
ASSHSGFNQPQH,TRBV4-1
ASSPGSSGANVLT,TRBV6-4
ASSFRPTNYNEQF,TRBV11-3
ASSIQQGYEQF,TRBV7-3
ASRGLRNSPLH,TRBV5-1
ASSHVRWRNYGYT,TRBV4-2
ASSLAALAYEQY,TRBV13
ASSQMGQGGSQPQH,TRBV4-1
AISESRLPYEQY,TRBV10-3
ASSTRTANYGYT,TRBV19
ASSLVTTADTQY,TRBV7-2
ASSPGTTGNSPLH,TRBV2
ASSLYPGPHEQY,TRBV7-9
ASSETNYEQY,TRBV28
ASSHSTDTQY,TRBV4-2
ASGAGFNLETQY,TRBV2
ASSILAGGSYNEQF,TRBV19
ASSFWDRGQGKGELF,TRBV11-2